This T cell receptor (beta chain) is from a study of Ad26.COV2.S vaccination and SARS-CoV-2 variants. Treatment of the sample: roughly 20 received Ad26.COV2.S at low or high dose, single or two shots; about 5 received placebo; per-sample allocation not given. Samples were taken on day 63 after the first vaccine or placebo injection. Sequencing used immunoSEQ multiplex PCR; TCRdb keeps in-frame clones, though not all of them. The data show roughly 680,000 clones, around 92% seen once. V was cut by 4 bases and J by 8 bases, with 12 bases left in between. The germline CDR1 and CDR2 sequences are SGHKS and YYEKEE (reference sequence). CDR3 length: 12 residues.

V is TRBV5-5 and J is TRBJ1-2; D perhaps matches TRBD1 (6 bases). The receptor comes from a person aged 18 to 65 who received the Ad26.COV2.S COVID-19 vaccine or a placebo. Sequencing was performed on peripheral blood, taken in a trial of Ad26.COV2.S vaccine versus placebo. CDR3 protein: CASSPTGIGYTF. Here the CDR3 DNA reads TGTGCCAGCAGCCCTACAGGGATCGGCTACACCTTC.